This T cell receptor beta chain was sequenced for a study of blood T cell repertoires in COVID-19. Profiled with immunoSEQ multiplex PCR; TCRdb holds only in-frame clones, not every one. The data show under 150,000 clones, with 80% to 90% seen just once and about 2.5% held by the top ten. Germline V gene sequence: CDR1 MNHEY, CDR2 SVGAGI. The CDR3 loop spans 15 amino acids. V shed 7 bases and J 4 bases; nucleotides not matched to a gene: 12. This chain links TRBV6-5 with TRBJ1-1; 7 bases agree with TRBD1. Sequencing was performed on PBMCs or T cells enriched from blood (not recorded which). This receptor was taken from a woman in her forties or fifties who had recovered from COVID-19. Here the CDR3 DNA reads TGTGCCAGCATCCAAGCTAAGGGGGCGGGCACTGAAGCTTTCTTT. Protein product: CASIQAKGAGTEAFF.